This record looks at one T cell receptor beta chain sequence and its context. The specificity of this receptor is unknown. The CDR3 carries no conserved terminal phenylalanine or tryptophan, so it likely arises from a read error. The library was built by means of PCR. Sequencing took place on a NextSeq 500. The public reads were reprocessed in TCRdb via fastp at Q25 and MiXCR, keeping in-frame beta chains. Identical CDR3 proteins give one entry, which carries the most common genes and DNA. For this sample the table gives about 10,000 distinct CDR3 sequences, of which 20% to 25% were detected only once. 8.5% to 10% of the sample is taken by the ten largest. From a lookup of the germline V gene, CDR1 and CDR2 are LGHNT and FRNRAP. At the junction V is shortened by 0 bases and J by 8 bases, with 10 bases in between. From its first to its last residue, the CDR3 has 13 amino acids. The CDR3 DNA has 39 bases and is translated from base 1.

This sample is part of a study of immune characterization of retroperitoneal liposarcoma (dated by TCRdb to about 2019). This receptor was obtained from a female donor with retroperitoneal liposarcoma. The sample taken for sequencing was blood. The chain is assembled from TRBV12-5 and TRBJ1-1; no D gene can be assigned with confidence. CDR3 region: CASGLVGGGEAFV. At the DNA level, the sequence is TGTGCTAGTGGTTTGGTAGGCGGAGGGGAAGCTTTCGTT.